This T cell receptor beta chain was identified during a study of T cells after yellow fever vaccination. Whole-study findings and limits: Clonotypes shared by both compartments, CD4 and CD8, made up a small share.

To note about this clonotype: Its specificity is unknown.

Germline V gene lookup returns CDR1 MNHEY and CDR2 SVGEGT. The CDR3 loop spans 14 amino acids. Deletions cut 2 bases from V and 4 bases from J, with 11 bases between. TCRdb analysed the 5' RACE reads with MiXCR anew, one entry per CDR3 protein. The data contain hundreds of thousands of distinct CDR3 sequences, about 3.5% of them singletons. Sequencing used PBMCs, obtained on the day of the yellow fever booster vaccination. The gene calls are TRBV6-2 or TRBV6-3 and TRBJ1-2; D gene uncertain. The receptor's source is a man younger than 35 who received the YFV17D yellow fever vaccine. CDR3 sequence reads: CASSYGPGSYGYTF. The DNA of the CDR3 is TGTGCCAGCAGTTACGGTCCGGGAAGCTATGGCTACACCTTC.